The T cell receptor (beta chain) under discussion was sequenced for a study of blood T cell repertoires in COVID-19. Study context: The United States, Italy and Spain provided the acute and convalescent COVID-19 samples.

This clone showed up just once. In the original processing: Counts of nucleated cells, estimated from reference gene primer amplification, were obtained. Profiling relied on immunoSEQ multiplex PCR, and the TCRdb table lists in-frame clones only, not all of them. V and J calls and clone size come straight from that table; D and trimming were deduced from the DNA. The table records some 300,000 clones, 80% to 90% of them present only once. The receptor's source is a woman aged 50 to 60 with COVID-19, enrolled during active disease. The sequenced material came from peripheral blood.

The CDR3 sequence is CASSEAGGLNTEAFF. CDR3 sequence (DNA): TGCGCCAGCAGTGAAGCAGGGGGCTTGAACACTGAAGCTTTCTTT. This chain uses TRBV10-1 with TRBJ1-1; 8 bases match TRBD1. This CDR3 is built from 15 residues. V was clipped by 3 bases and J by 0 bases; unmatched bases: 3. Germline CDR1 reads WNHNN; CDR2 reads SYGVQD (reference sequence).